This is a list of T cell receptor beta chains from one sample in a study of cytomegalovirus exposure and HLA in healthy donors. The assay was immunoSEQ multiplex PCR, and TCRdb's table has in-frame clones only and misses some. The sample lists 110,000 to 150,000 clones; under 80% were seen once. The specimen sequenced was PBMCs. Receptors originate from a male donor in good health and CMV-seronegative. The CDR3 runs from the conserved cysteine through the conserved F or W. The order of the fields is V gene, J gene, clone size, D gene, CDR3 DNA, CDR3 protein. The D gene is left open where the match is weak. Rows give clone size only sometimes, using once, few, many, or a class for an expanded clone.

TRBV10-3,TRBJ1-6,few,TRBD1,TGTGCCATCAGTGGCCCGGGACAGGGAGTTTCAACCCTCCACTTT,CAISGPGQGVSTLHF
TRBV15,TRBJ2-3,-,TRBD2,TGTGCCACCAGCAGTGGGACTAGCGGGAGAAGTGCAGATACGCAGTATTTT,CATSSGTSGRSADTQYF
TRBV5-6,TRBJ2-1,-,TRBD2,TGTGCCAGCAGCTTGGCTAGCGGTTACAATGAGCAGTTCTTC,CASSLASGYNEQFF
TRBV9,TRBJ2-1,-,-,TGTGCCAGCAGCTTCCAAGTCACTTTCTCCTACAATGAGCAGTTCTTC,CASSFQVTFSYNEQFF
TRBV15,TRBJ1-4,few,TRBD1,TGTGCCACCAGCAGTGGAGGACAGGATAATGAAAAACTGTTTTTT,CATSSGGQDNEKLFF
TRBV25-1,TRBJ1-1,-,TRBD1,TGTGCCAGCAGTGAGCGGGACAGGAAAGAAAAAAACACTGAAGCTTTCTTT,CASSERDRKEKNTEAFF
TRBV9,TRBJ2-3,-,TRBD2,TGTGCCAGCAGCATTGGGACTAGCGGGGGACGCACAGATACGCAGTATTTT,CASSIGTSGGRTDTQYF
TRBV10-3,TRBJ2-7,-,TRBD2,TGTGCCATCAAGGACAGGCTAGCGGGAGATAGCGAGCAGTACTTC,CAIKDRLAGDSEQYF
TRBV6-1,TRBJ2-6,-,-,TGTGCCAGCAGTGCCGACAGCTCTGGGGCCAACGTCCTGACTTTC,CASSADSSGANVLTF
TRBV19,TRBJ2-1,-,-,TGTGCCAGTAGTCCCGGGACTCTGTACAATGAGCAGTTCTTC,CASSPGTLYNEQFF
TRBV30,TRBJ2-7,few,TRBD1,TGTGCCTGGAGTGTAGGGACAGGGGCAGTCGAGCAGTACTTC,CAWSVGTGAVEQYF
TRBV5-6,TRBJ2-7,-,-,TGTGCCAGCGGCGGGGAGTTTTCCGGGACAGAGTACGAGCAGTACTTC,CASGGEFSGTEYEQYF
TRBV4-1,TRBJ2-2,-,TRBD2,TGCGCCAGCAGCCAGCCCTCGGGACTAGCCTCCGGGGAGCTGTTTTTT,CASSQPSGLASGELFF
TRBV19,TRBJ1-1,-,TRBD1,TGTGCCAGTAGAATCGACAGGGTCCGGACTGAAGCTTTCTTT,CASRIDRVRTEAFF
TRBV5-1,TRBJ1-1,-,-,TGCGCCAGCAGCTTGGGGTCTGAACTTGGGACAGAAGCTTTCTTT,CASSLGSELGTEAFF
TRBV4-2,TRBJ2-2,-,TRBD1,TGTGCCAGCAGCCAAGCTGGGACAGGGCACACCGGGGAGCTGTTTTTT,CASSQAGTGHTGELFF
TRBV29-1,TRBJ2-3,-,-,TGCAGCGGGTCCTCCCTTACAGGGCCAGATACGCAGTATTTT,CSGSSLTGPDTQYF
TRBV7-8,TRBJ2-4,-,TRBD1,TGTGCCAGCAGCCCAGCCGGGACAGGGGTTCACTTAGCCAAAAACATTCAGTACTTC,CASSPAGTGVHLAKNIQYF
TRBV6-5,TRBJ2-7,-,-,TGTGCCAGCAGTAGGACAGTTAATTCCTACGAGCAGTACTTC,CASSRTVNSYEQYF
TRBV25-1,TRBJ2-7,once,-,TGTGCCAGCACGAATCGGGAAGCAGGCTACGAGCAGTACTTC,CASTNREAGYEQYF
TRBV5-1,TRBJ2-7,-,-,TGCGCCAGCAGCTTGGGCAGGGGGCGGGGGGAGCAGTACTTC,CASSLGRGRGEQYF
TRBV2,TRBJ2-7,-,-,TGTGCCAGCAGTGACGACAGGAATACCTACGAGCAGTACTTC,CASSDDRNTYEQYF
TRBV6-6,TRBJ2-6,few,-,TGTGCCAGCAGTTGGGGGGGCGCTGGGGCCAACGTCCTGACTTTC,CASSWGGAGANVLTF
TRBV6-6,TRBJ2-7,few,-,TGTGCCAGCAGTTATGGGCAGAGAATTCCCGAGCAGTACTTC,CASSYGQRIPEQYF